This TCR beta chain is from a study of CD8+CD57+ T cells in acquired aplastic anemia. Study-level points and caveats: CD8+ Simpson's diversity showed no significant patient-control difference.

This CDR3 spans 14 amino acids. V was pared by 6 bases and J by 4 bases, with 15 bases between. Germline V gives CDR1 MGHDK, CDR2 SYGVNS. Genomic DNA constituted the template upon which TCR beta VDJ and CDR3 profiling was performed. In TCRdb, the reads were re-called with MiXCR into one record per CDR3 protein. The data hold 200,000 to 250,000 distinct CDR3 sequences, with roughly 50% observed a single time. Sequenced patients had shown CD8+CD57+ cell expansion by flow cytometry. Patients had undergone no therapy by the time their blood was sampled. This clonotype was seen only a few times. Its antigen is not identified.

The sequenced sample consisted of sorted CD4+, CD8+, or CD8+CD57+ T cells (not recorded which) from PBMCs. This clonotype was obtained from a human donor with aplastic anemia. This chain joins TRBV25-1 and TRBJ1-1, with D possibly TRBD1 on 5 matching bases. CDR3 protein: CASRNLGEGTEAFF. The CDR3 bases are TGTGCCAGCAGGAATTTAGGGGAGGGCACTGAAGCTTTCTTT.